These 32 T cell receptor beta chains were sequenced from one sample in a study of blood T cell repertoires in COVID-19. TCRdb's table, derived via immunoSEQ multiplex PCR, lists solely in-frame clones and lacks some. The sample has approximately 250,000 clones; approximately 85% are singletons. The specimen was PBMCs or T cells enriched from blood (not recorded which). These receptors were collected from a woman aged 50 to 60 with acute COVID-19.

CDR3 in DNA: TGTGCCAGCAGCCCACAGGGCGGGGGCCAATCCTATGGCTACACCTTC. This gives the protein CASSPQGGGQSYGYTF. The J gene is TRBJ1-2, the V gene TRBV5-6; D may be TRBD1 (6 bases). The germline V and J ends were trimmed by 4 bases and 4 bases, with 20 bases remaining between them. The CDR3 is 16 amino acids. In germline, CDR1 is SGHDT, CDR2 YYEEEE.

The chain uses TRBV7-9 and TRBJ1-1, with TRBD1 matching over 7 bases. This CDR3 contains 14 residues. Trimming at V came to 5 bases and at J to 2 bases, leaving 5 bases not matched to a gene. In germline, CDR1 is SEHNR, CDR2 FQNEAQ (reference sequence). The CDR3 DNA follows: TGTGCCAGCAGCCCAAGACAGGGAAACACTGAAGCTTTCTTT. Protein: CASSPRQGNTEAFF.

V usage is TRBV4-3 and J usage is TRBJ2-1, with D unresolved. From germline, CDR1 is LGHNA and CDR2 YSLEER. V lost 0 bases to trimming and J lost 5 bases, with 11 bases between them. CDR3 size: 15 residues. The CDR3 DNA reads TGCGCCAGCAGCCAAGATGGTACAAAACACAATGAGCAGTTCTTC. Protein product: CASSQDGTKHNEQFF.

This chain links TRBV30 with TRBJ1-1; D not resolved. CDR1 is GTSNPN and CDR2 is SVGIG in the germline V gene (reference sequence). This CDR3 is built from 13 residues. Trimming cost V 4 bases and J 1 base, with 10 bases left between them. The CDR3 sequence: CAWKMFRNTEAFF. The CDR3 bases are TGTGCCTGGAAAATGTTTCGGAACACTGAAGCTTTCTTT.

V gene TRBV7-9 combines with J gene TRBJ1-6; 8 bases are a match to TRBD1. This CDR3 spans 15 amino acids. After removal of 2 bases from V and 7 bases from J, the junction contained 4 bases not matched to a gene. The germline V gene encodes CDR1 SEHNR and CDR2 FQNEAQ (reference sequence). The CDR3 reads CASSLTGGLNSPLHF. CDR3 DNA sequence: TGTGCCAGCAGCTTAACAGGGGGACTGAATTCACCCCTCCACTTT.

The chain links TRBV5-5 to TRBJ2-2; TRBD1 might be the D (6 bases). V was cut by 4 bases and J by 4 bases, with 14 bases left in between. Germline assignment: CDR1 SGHKS and CDR2 YYEKEE (reference sequence). The CDR3 totals 15 residues. In nucleotides, the CDR3 is TGTGCCAGCAGCCGGCCGGGACAATCCACCGGGGAGCTGTTTTTT. This translates into CASSRPGQSTGELFF.

The V call is TRBV9, the J call TRBJ2-2; D might be TRBD2 (6 bases). Germline CDR1 reads SGDLS; CDR2 reads YYNGEE. The CDR3 is 15 amino acids. V was clipped by 7 bases and J by 0 bases, with 13 bases between them. CDR3 in DNA: TGTGCCAGCGGTACTGGGACTGCGAACACCGGGGAGCTGTTTTTT. It codes for CASGTGTANTGELFF.

This chain links TRBV7-2 with TRBJ1-4; 10 positions match TRBD1. This CDR3 comprises 14 residues. Trimming removed 3 bases from V and 8 bases from J; junction bases left unmatched: 3. CDR1 SGHTA and CDR2 FQGNSA come from the germline V gene. The CDR3 DNA is TGTGCCAGCAGCTTCAAGACAGGGGGCGAAAAACTGTTTTTT. It codes for CASSFKTGGEKLFF.

The gene calls are TRBV7-6 and TRBJ2-3, with 10 bases matching TRBD2. The CDR3 is 16 residues long. Germline V gene sequence: CDR1 SGHVS, CDR2 FNYEAQ. J gave up 0 bases and V 4 bases, and 4 bases lay outside the gene matches. The CDR3 reads CASSSLAGGSTDTQYF. The CDR3 bases are TGTGCCAGCAGCTCTTTAGCGGGGGGTAGCACAGATACGCAGTATTTT.

The rearrangement links TRBV3-1 (or the pseudogene TRBV3-2) to TRBJ1-2; D gene ambiguous. Germline lookup yields CDR1 LGHDT and CDR2 YNNKEL (reference sequence). The length of the CDR3 is 15 residues. V was cut by 0 bases and J by 2 bases, with 10 bases left in between. The CDR3 region has the DNA TGTGCCAGCAGCCAAGAGCTACAGCTGAACTATGGCTACACCTTC. Protein sequence: CASSQELQLNYGYTF.

This sequence joins TRBV4-2 and TRBJ2-1, with TRBD1 matching 8 bases. This CDR3 is built from 14 residues. Trimming cost V 4 bases and J 10 bases; bases outside gene matches: 9. The germline CDR1 and CDR2 sequences are LGHNA and YNFKEQ. The CDR3 DNA reads as TGTGCCAGCAGCCTCCCCCGGACAGGGAACGAGCAGTTCTTC. Residues: CASSLPRTGNEQFF.

The gene calls are TRBV5-8 and TRBJ2-4; D unresolved. The CDR3 runs to 13 residues. V was cut by 0 bases and J by 2 bases, with 3 bases left in between. Germline V gives CDR1 SGHTS, CDR2 YDEGEE. The CDR3 loop reads CASSLEPKNIQYF. The CDR3 nucleotides are TGTGCCAGCAGCTTGGAGCCCAAAAACATTCAGTACTTC.

The rearrangement uses TRBV27 and TRBJ1-2; TRBD1 aligns across 10 bases. V was clipped by 6 bases and J by 6 bases; unmatched bases: 4. From germline, CDR1 is MNHEY and CDR2 SMNVEV (reference sequence). CDR3 length: 13 amino acids. The DNA of the CDR3 is TGTGCCAGCAGACCGGGACAGGGGAATGGCTACACCTTC. Protein product: CASRPGQGNGYTF.

The chain links TRBV4-3 to TRBJ1-6, with a tentative D call TRBD1 (5 bases). Per the germline V gene, CDR1 is LGHNA and CDR2 is YSLEER. This CDR3 contains 19 residues. Trimming removed 0 bases at V and 0 bases at J, with 15 bases between. The CDR3 DNA reads as TGCGCCAGCAGCCAAGATGGGGGGATTGTTAGCTCCTATAATTCACCCCTCCACTTT. Encoded protein: CASSQDGGIVSSYNSPLHF.

The table lists this clone with a few counts. The V gene is TRBV11-2, the J gene TRBJ2-3; TRBD2 agrees at 12 bases. The CDR3 spans 17 residues. After removal of 4 bases from V and 2 bases from J, the junction contained 7 bases not matched to a gene. CDR1 and CDR2 (germline): SGHAT, FQNNGV. CDR3 DNA: TGTGCCAGCAGCTCCAGACTAGCGGGGGCCCTCACAGATACGCAGTATTTT. Translating it yields CASSSRLAGALTDTQYF.

In regard to this clone: A read error may account for a junction end that differs from germline. V usage is TRBV7-7 and J usage is TRBJ1-4; TRBD1 agrees at 7 bases. The germline gives CDR1 SSHAT, CDR2 FNYEAQ (reference sequence). The CDR3 runs to 15 residues. CDR3 bases: TGTGCTAGCAGCTTAGGCAAGGGGGCGGATGAAAAACTGTTTTTT. Translating gives CASSLGKGADEKLFF.

The genes are TRBV19 and TRBJ2-2; 7 nucleotides line up with TRBD1. This CDR3 contains 14 residues. CDR1 is LNHDA, CDR2 SQIVND, per germline (reference sequence). With 11 bases clipped from V and 1 base from J, the junction kept 7 bases outside the gene matches. As DNA, the CDR3 is TGTGCCTCCGGGCCAGGGGGGAACACCGGGGAGCTGTTTTTT. Translation: CASGPGGNTGELFF.

This clone appeared a few times. V and J are TRBV5-4 and TRBJ2-2; 9 bases are a match to TRBD2. CDR1 is SGHNT, CDR2 YYREEE, per germline (reference sequence). Trimming at V came to 1 base and at J to 3 bases, leaving 4 bases not matched to a gene. The CDR3 contains 16 residues. CDR3 sequence: CASSLKLAGYTGELFF. The DNA for the CDR3 is TGTGCCAGCAGCTTGAAGCTAGCGGGGTACACCGGGGAGCTGTTTTTT.

V gene TRBV19 combines with J gene TRBJ2-3, with TRBD2 matching 8 bases. Germline values: CDR1 LNHDA, CDR2 SQIVND (reference sequence). Unmatched junction bases numbered 5, after V lost 6 bases and J lost 3 bases. This CDR3 has 14 amino acids. CDR3 loop: CASSTGTRTDTQYF. Written as DNA, the CDR3 is TGTGCCAGTAGCACCGGGACTAGGACAGATACGCAGTATTTT.

V usage is TRBV5-6 and J usage is TRBJ1-2; D is unclear. This CDR3 contains 15 residues. V gave up 4 bases and J gave up 3 bases, with 16 bases separating them. Germline CDR1 is SGHDT and CDR2 is YYEEEE. The CDR3 coding sequence is TGTGCCAGCAGCCGGAATAGCAGGAGGGACTATGGCTACACCTTC. Protein sequence: CASSRNSRRDYGYTF.

The rearrangement joins TRBV4-2 to TRBJ2-7, with a tentative D call TRBD2 (6 bases). Germline V gives CDR1 LGHNA, CDR2 YNFKEQ. The length of the CDR3 is 15 residues. Between the trimmed V and J ends, which lost 0 bases and 0 bases, there was a span of 9 bases. For the CDR3, the DNA is TGTGCCAGCAGCCAAGACGGGGGAAGCTCCTACGAGCAGTACTTC. Protein: CASSQDGGSSYEQYF.

The chain employs TRBV5-8 and TRBJ2-5; no firm D call. Deletions cut 1 base from V and 4 bases from J, with 2 bases between. Germline values: CDR1 SGHTS, CDR2 YDEGEE. The CDR3 loop spans 11 amino acids. The CDR3 protein is CASSLRETQYF. DNA for the CDR3: TGTGCCAGCAGCTTGCGAGAGACCCAGTACTTC.

The chain joins TRBV7-2 to TRBJ2-1; 11 bases map to TRBD1. Trimming at V came to 5 bases and at J to 7 bases, leaving 7 bases not matched to a gene. In germline, CDR1 is SGHTA, CDR2 FQGNSA. This CDR3 contains 15 residues. DNA of the CDR3: TGTGCCAGCAGCCGGGAGGGGACAGGGGGGAATGAGCAGTTCTTC. Translated: CASSREGTGGNEQFF.

The chain uses TRBV30 and TRBJ1-6, with TRBD1 identical over 9 bases. Per germline, CDR1 GTSNPN and CDR2 SVGIG (reference sequence). The V and J ends lost 1 base and 9 bases, in that order; junction bases with no gene match: 7. The CDR3 has 15 residues. CDR3 in amino acids: CAWSGPGQGSSPLHF. CDR3 bases: TGTGCCTGGAGTGGTCCGGGACAGGGAAGTTCACCCCTCCACTTT. The full variable domain, rest sourced from reference TRBV30 and TRBJ1-6, is SQTIHQWPATLVQPVGSPLSLECTVEGTSNPNLYWYRQAAGRGLQLLFYSVGIGQISSEVPQNLSASRPQDRQFILSSKKLLLSDSGFYLCAWSGPGQGSSPLHFGNGTRLTVT.

This clone was recorded a few times. This sequence joins TRBV9 and TRBJ2-2; unclear D gene. V gave up 7 bases and J gave up 6 bases, with 10 bases separating them. CDR3 size: 12 residues. Germline loops: CDR1 SGDLS, CDR2 YYNGEE. The DNA of the CDR3 is TGTGCCAGCGCACGCGTGTCCGGGGAGCTGTTTTTT. Amino acids: CASARVSGELFF.

J is TRBJ2-2 and V is TRBV9; D is perhaps TRBD1 (6 bases). Trimming removed 2 bases at V and 0 bases at J, with 8 bases between. CDR1 SGDLS and CDR2 YYNGEE come from the germline V gene. This CDR3 spans 15 amino acids. In nucleotides, the CDR3 is TGTGCCAGCAGCGTCGGGACAACGAACACCGGGGAGCTGTTTTTT. This encodes CASSVGTTNTGELFF.

J is TRBJ1-1 and V is TRBV5-6; the match to TRBD1 covers 9 bases. This CDR3 comprises 16 residues. Trimming at V came to 5 bases and at J to 4 bases, leaving 12 bases not matched to a gene. Germline V lookup: CDR1 SGHDT, CDR2 YYEEEE. The CDR3, as DNA: TGTGCCAGCAGGAAATCCGACAGGGGGGCAGGCACTGAAGCTTTCTTT. This gives the protein CASRKSDRGAGTEAFF. Together with reference TRBV5-6 and TRBJ1-1, the CDR3 gives the full variable domain: DAGVTQSPTHLIKTRGQQVTLRCSPKSGHDTVSWYQQALGQGPQFIFQYYEEEERQRGNFPDRFSGHQFPNYSSELNVNALLLGDSALYLCASRKSDRGAGTEAFFGQGTRLTVV.

V and J are TRBV18 and TRBJ2-3; 9 bases agree with TRBD2. The trim removed 2 bases at V and 9 bases at J, leaving 9 bases unmatched. The CDR3 totals 15 residues. The germline gives CDR1 KGHSH, CDR2 LQKENI. Here the CDR3 reads CASSPVAGGQATQYF. The CDR3 DNA sequence: TGTGCCAGCTCACCAGTGGCGGGGGGGCAGGCAACGCAGTATTTT.

This clone was observed a single time. The junction differs from germline at one of its ends, possibly a read error. The chain joins TRBV29-1 to TRBJ2-5; TRBD2 matches 7 bases. CDR3 length: 14 residues. Germline-derived CDR1 and CDR2 are SQVTM and ANQGSEA. DNA for the CDR3: TGCAGCGTTGAACCGCGACTAGCTGGGGAGACCCGGTACTTC. Translated, it gives CSVEPRLAGETRYF.

This chain links TRBV4-3 with TRBJ1-2; 7 positions match TRBD1. V shed 0 bases, J shed 8 bases, and the junction held 6 bases outside the gene matches. The V gene's germline CDR1 is LGHNA and CDR2 YSLEER. This CDR3 contains 14 residues. The chain's CDR3 is CASSQDQGVRGYTF. In DNA form, the CDR3 reads TGCGCCAGCAGCCAAGATCAGGGGGTTCGGGGCTACACCTTC.

This clone showed up just a few times. This chain links TRBV13 with TRBJ2-2, with 10 nucleotides matching TRBD1. The germline CDR1 and CDR2 sequences are PRHDT and FYEKMQ (reference sequence). Losses at the gene ends were 4 bases for V and 9 bases for J; bases not matched to a gene: 8. The CDR3 is 15 residues long. In DNA form, the CDR3 reads TGTGCCAGCAGCTCCAGGACAGGGGGATACCGGGAGCTGTTTTTT. Translation gives CASSSRTGGYRELFF.

The chain couples TRBV5-6 to TRBJ1-3; D uncertain. V shed 2 bases and J shed 0 bases, with 12 bases lying between them. This CDR3 has 16 residues. Germline V lookup: CDR1 SGHDT, CDR2 YYEEEE. For the CDR3, the DNA is TGTGCCAGCAGCTTTGGTCTAGAGGGCTCTGGAAACACCATATATTTT. Translation: CASSFGLEGSGNTIYF. Looking up the rest from reference TRBV5-6 and TRBJ1-3 gives the full variable domain: DAGVTQSPTHLIKTRGQQVTLRCSPKSGHDTVSWYQQALGQGPQFIFQYYEEEERQRGNFPDRFSGHQFPNYSSELNVNALLLGDSALYLCASSFGLEGSGNTIYFGEGSWLTVV.